The sequence of this T cell receptor beta chain was determined in a study of control samples from healthy donors and cancer patients. Only a few counts were recorded for this clone. The CDR3 is made up of 15 amino acids. V lost 1 base and J lost 3, with 12 bases in between. Germline values: CDR1 MGHDK, CDR2 SYGVNS. Measured with immunoSEQ multiplex PCR; TCRdb has only the in-frame clones, and not every one. The sample consists of 120,000 or so clones, approximately 90% of them appearing once. V gene TRBV25-1 combines with J gene TRBJ2-5; D unresolved. This TCR was recovered from a woman younger than 30 in good health. The sequencing input was blood. CDR3 sequence: CASSESHFPEETQYF. The CDR3 DNA reads TGTGCCAGCAGTGAATCCCATTTCCCCGAAGAGACCCAGTACTTC. Complete variable domain (other parts from reference TRBV25-1 and TRBJ2-5): EADIYQTPRYLVIGTGKKITLECSQTMGHDKMYWYQQDPGMELHLIHYSYGVNSTEKGDLSSESTVSRIRTEHFPLTLESARPSHTSQYLCASSESHFPEETQYFGPGTRLLVL.